The T cell receptor (beta chain) described here comes from a study of CD8 T cells in ankylosing spondylitis. Findings and limits, study-wide: Reportedly, matched ankylosing spondylitis synovial fluid was significantly enriched for disease-linked clones. A TCR beta motif of fewer than ten highly homologous variants seemed to mark ankylosing spondylitis blood.

In this sample, this clonotype turned up many times. What it binds is not known. The CDR3 runs 15 residues. With V trimmed by 6 bases and J by 4 bases, 10 bases remained unmatched. Germline V CDR1 and CDR2: DFQATT, SNEGSKA (reference sequence). Generation of TCR beta libraries employed quantitative 5'-RACE incorporating molecular barcodes. TCRdb called the 5' RACE reads again in MiXCR, with one record for every CDR3 protein. Among about 540,000 distinct CDR3 sequences listed, 12% were seen once. This clonotype originated in a male donor with ankylosing spondylitis. The chain is built from TRBV20-1 and TRBJ2-2; 8 nucleotides agree with TRBD2. The sample taken for sequencing was blood, either unsorted or a sorted T cell fraction (not recorded which). The CDR3 is CSALTTSVSTGELFF. For the CDR3, the DNA is TGCAGTGCCCTTACGACTAGCGTCTCCACCGGGGAGCTGTTTTTT.